Sequencing of this T cell receptor beta chain was carried out in a study of regulatory T cells in long-lasting Graves disease. This clonotype was found many times. Researchers made TCR beta libraries by using iRepertoire HTBI primers and running Arm-PCR on CDR3 regions. MiXCR was run by TCRdb on the multiplex PCR reads, yielding one entry per CDR3 protein. The sample records around 430,000 distinct CDR3 sequences, approximately 22% being singletons. Per germline, CDR1 SGHTA and CDR2 FQGNSA. Trimming cost V 1 base and J 3 bases, with 12 bases left between them. The CDR3 runs to 15 residues. As to time point: persistent/refractory GD, antithyroid drugs over 5 years with positive TRAb. Following extraction of RNA from PBMCs, that RNA was used to make the TCR library. Graves' disease diagnosis was established per American Thyroid Association guidelines.

The origin of this receptor is a female donor with Graves disease. This sample comprised peripheral blood mononuclear cells (PBMCs), obtained when the disease was refractory, from a patient treated with antithyroid drugs. The rearrangement joins TRBV7-2 to TRBJ2-5, with D maybe TRBD1 (5 bases). CDR3 region: CASSLDGQGKETQYF. The CDR3 bases are TGTGCCAGCAGCTTAGATGGGCAGGGAAAAGAGACCCAGTACTTC. The full variable domain, its missing parts supplied by reference TRBV7-2 and TRBJ2-5, is GAGVSQSPSNKVTEKGKDVELRCDPISGHTALYWYRQSLGQGLEFLIYFQGNSAPDKSGLPSDRFSAERTGGSVSTLTIQRTQQEDSAVYLCASSLDGQGKETQYFGPGTRLLVL.